The following is a TCR beta chain sequence with its context. The data belong to a study of blood T cell repertoires in COVID-19. Turning to the study itself: The origin of the acute and convalescent COVID-19 samples was the United States, Italy and Spain. PBMCs, B-cell-depleted T cells, or T cells provided the cDNA or gDNA that made up the material.

Enrollees, about 18 to 100 years old, lived in 24 US areas. Authors' processing steps: The authors estimated nucleated cell counts from reference gene primer amplification. The table came from immunoSEQ multiplex PCR; TCRdb's copy has only in-frame clones and leaves some out. D and trimming were read from the DNA, whereas the V and J calls and clone size are those reported in that table. The sample yields roughly 200,000 clones, about 85% seen once. The CDR3 loop spans 15 amino acids. The V end lost 6 bases, the J end lost 0 bases, and 15 bases lay between the germline ends. Per the germline V gene, CDR1 is ENHRY and CDR2 is SYGVKD.

The chain recombines TRBV10-3 with TRBJ2-7; D is undetermined. What was sequenced was PBMCs or T cells enriched from blood (not recorded which). This receptor was obtained from a middle-aged man who had recovered from COVID-19. Here the CDR3 reads CAIRGPDLSSYEQYF. The CDR3 bases are TGTGCCATCAGAGGTCCTGACTTGAGCTCCTACGAGCAGTACTTC.